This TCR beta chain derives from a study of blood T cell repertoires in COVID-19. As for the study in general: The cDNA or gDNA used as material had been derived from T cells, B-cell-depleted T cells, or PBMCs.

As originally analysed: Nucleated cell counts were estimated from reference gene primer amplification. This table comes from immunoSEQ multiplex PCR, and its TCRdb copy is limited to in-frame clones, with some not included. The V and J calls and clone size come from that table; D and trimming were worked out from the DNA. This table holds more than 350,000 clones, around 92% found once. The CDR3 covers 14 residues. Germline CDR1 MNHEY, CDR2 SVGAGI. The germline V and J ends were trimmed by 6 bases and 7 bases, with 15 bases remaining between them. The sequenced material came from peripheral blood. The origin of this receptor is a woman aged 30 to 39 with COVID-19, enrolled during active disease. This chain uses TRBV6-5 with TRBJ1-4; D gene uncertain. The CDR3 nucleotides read TGTGCCAGCAGACCCCGGGTGACGGGTGAAAAACTGTTTTTT. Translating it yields CASRPRVTGEKLFF.